Below, 18 T cell receptor beta chains from the same sample are listed, as sequenced in a study of OX40 agonist ivuxolimab in advanced cancers. The protocol was immunoSEQ multiplex PCR, while the TCRdb copy is restricted to in-frame clones and leaves out a portion. This sample yields some 80,000 clones, of which 65% to 90% are seen a single time; 0.5% to 0.85% belongs to the top ten. The source was CD4+ or CD8+ T cells sorted from blood, collected in a trial of the OX40 agonist ivuxolimab. The receptors shown here come from an adult with an advanced solid tumor such as melanoma, head and neck, liver or kidney cancer.

This chain connects TRBV6-1 to TRBJ1-5; D is ambiguous. V lost 3 bases and J lost 3, with 3 bases in between. CDR1 and CDR2 from the germline V gene are MNHNS and SASEGT. The CDR3 is made up of 12 amino acids. CDR3 amino acids: CASSDTNQPQHF. As DNA, the CDR3 is TGTGCCAGCAGTGATACCAATCAGCCCCAGCATTTT.

This clone came up once. The rearrangement uses TRBV6-4 and TRBJ2-5; D perhaps matches TRBD2 (6 bases). Trimming shortened V by 4 bases and J by 4 bases, and 16 bases separated the two germline ends. Germline CDR1 MRHNA, CDR2 SNTAGT. This CDR3 has 15 residues. The CDR3 region is CASSASGTERETQYF. The DNA for the CDR3 is TGTGCCAGCAGTGCCTCCGGGACTGAGAGAGAGACCCAGTACTTC.

The genes are TRBV6-1 and TRBJ1-2; D is possibly TRBD1 (5 bases). Looked up from germline, CDR1 is MNHNS and CDR2 is SASEGT. V lost 1 base and J lost 8, with 29 bases in between. The CDR3 has 19 residues. CDR3 sequence: CASSEGGWAGSRQSSGYTF. DNA of the CDR3: TGTGCCAGCAGTGAAGGGGGTTGGGCAGGGTCACGCCAAAGCAGCGGCTACACCTTC.

The chain links TRBV6-6 to TRBJ2-3; D is ambiguous. The CDR3 runs to 11 residues. Trimming removed 6 bases from V and 5 bases from J, with 6 bases in between. CDR1 MNHNY and CDR2 SVGAGI come from the germline V gene (reference sequence). CDR3 nucleotide sequence: TGTGCCAGCAGCTTCCAAGATACGCAGTATTTT. It translates to CASSFQDTQYF.

The CDR3 nucleotides are TGTGCCAGCAGCTTTCTAGCGGCCAACAATGAGCAGTTCTTC. It yields the protein CASSFLAANNEQFF. The chain combines TRBV5-6 with TRBJ2-1, with 7 positions matching TRBD2. Trimming cost V 2 bases and J 5 bases; bases outside gene matches: 4. This CDR3 region has 14 residues. The germline gives CDR1 SGHDT, CDR2 YYEEEE.

The chain joins TRBV6-1 to TRBJ1-2; no definite D call. Germline V gene data show CDR1 as MNHNS and CDR2 as SASEGT. V was cut by 5 bases and J by 7 bases, with 8 bases left in between. CDR3 size: 11 residues. The CDR3 spells CASSSGFGYTF. The CDR3 nucleotides are TGTGCCAGCAGTTCCGGATTTGGCTACACCTTC.

V gene TRBV5-1 combines with J gene TRBJ1-4; possible D gene TRBD1, 6 bases. The germline CDR1 and CDR2 sequences are SGHRS and YFSETQ. Between the trimmed V and J ends, which lost 2 bases and 6 bases, there was a span of 11 bases. CDR3 length equals 14 residues. The CDR3 here is CASSFSRGYEKLFF. DNA of the CDR3: TGCGCCAGCAGCTTTAGCAGGGGATATGAAAAACTGTTTTTT.

This chain uses TRBV5-4 with TRBJ1-2; D gene uncertain. The CDR3 sequence is 15 residues long. In germline, CDR1 is SGHNT, CDR2 YYREEE (reference sequence). V shed 3 bases and J shed 2 bases, with 14 bases lying between them. The CDR3 spells CASSSFEGTNYGYTF. CDR3 in DNA: TGTGCCAGCAGCTCCTTTGAGGGAACCAACTATGGCTACACCTTC.

The V and J genes are TRBV5-1 and TRBJ2-5; TRBD1 might be the D (5 bases). The germline V gene encodes CDR1 SGHRS and CDR2 YFSETQ. V was cut by 0 bases and J by 4 bases, with 19 bases left in between. The CDR3 is 17 amino acids. Here the CDR3 reads CASSLAWQGLTRETQYF. As DNA, the CDR3 is TGCGCCAGCAGCTTGGCCTGGCAGGGCCTGACCCGAGAGACCCAGTACTTC.

V and J are TRBV2 and TRBJ2-4; 8 positions agree with TRBD2. J lost 4 bases, V lost 4 bases, and 9 bases had no gene match. Germline CDR1 reads SNHLY; CDR2 reads FYNNEI. This CDR3 region has 16 residues. CDR3 protein: CASSGGGGSGKNIQYF. CDR3 bases: TGTGCCAGCAGTGGTGGCGGGGGGTCGGGAAAAAACATTCAGTACTTC. Using reference TRBV2 and TRBJ2-4 for the parts outside the CDR3, the full variable domain is EPEVTQTPSHQVTQMGQEVILRCVPISNHLYFYWYRQILGQKVEFLVSFYNNEISEKSEIFDDQFSVERPDGSNFTLKIRSTKLEDSAMYFCASSGGGGSGKNIQYFGAGTRLSVL.

This clone appeared once. The J gene is TRBJ2-3, the V gene TRBV7-9; no reliable D call. CDR1 is SEHNR, CDR2 FQNEAQ, per germline (reference sequence). V dropped 5 bases and J dropped 3 bases, with 15 bases sitting between them. This CDR3 comprises 15 residues. The CDR3 loop reads CASSPHGVPTDTQYF. In DNA, the CDR3 is TGTGCCAGCAGCCCCCATGGGGTTCCGACAGATACGCAGTATTTT.

J is TRBJ2-7 and V is TRBV6-5; the D is unclear. Germline assignment: CDR1 MNHEY and CDR2 SVGAGI. V lost 2 bases, J lost 4 bases, and 12 bases lay in between. The CDR3 is made up of 14 amino acids. In DNA, the CDR3 is TGTGCCAGCAGTTACGGGCCAAATCCTTACGAGCAGTACTTC. Translated, it gives CASSYGPNPYEQYF.

In its sample, this clone was seen once. The J gene is TRBJ1-1, the V gene TRBV30, with 9 bases that match TRBD1. CDR3 size: 18 residues. Germline CDR1 is GTSNPN and CDR2 is SVGIG (reference sequence). V lost 3 bases to trimming and J lost 4 bases; unmatched junction nucleotides: 18. CDR3 bases: TGTGCCTGGAGGACGAGAGGACAGGGGACTATATCGGGCACTGAAGCTTTCTTT. Translating it yields CAWRTRGQGTISGTEAFF.

The V call is TRBV7-2, the J call TRBJ2-2; the match to TRBD1 covers 8 bases. Germline CDR1 reads SGHTA; CDR2 reads FQGNSA. CDR3 size: 15 residues. V dropped 3 bases and J dropped 4; count of bases not matched to a gene: 4. The CDR3 DNA reads TGTGCCAGCAGCTTCTCGACAGGGGCCACCGGGGAGCTGTTTTTT. This translates into CASSFSTGATGELFF.

The V gene is TRBV28, the J gene TRBJ1-2, with D hard to call. The CDR3 loop spans 13 amino acids. The V and J ends lost 8 bases and 4 bases respectively, with 14 bases between them. Germline lookup yields CDR1 MDHEN and CDR2 SYDVKM. The CDR3 here is CASGPEGAYGYTF. In DNA, the CDR3 is TGTGCCAGCGGCCCCGAGGGAGCCTATGGCTACACCTTC.

The chain uses TRBV14 and TRBJ1-2; unclear D gene. Germline V gene lookup returns CDR1 SGHDN and CDR2 FVKESK. Trimming cost V 5 bases and J 0 bases, with 10 bases left between them. The CDR3 runs 14 residues. CDR3 residues: CASSLVGPNYGYTF. The CDR3 DNA reads TGTGCCAGCAGCTTAGTTGGACCTAACTATGGCTACACCTTC.

The chain links TRBV7-9 to TRBJ1-1; D is unresolved. Per the germline V gene, CDR1 is SEHNR and CDR2 is FQNEAQ (reference sequence). The CDR3 loop spans 16 amino acids. Trimming removed 0 bases at V and 4 bases at J, with 15 bases between. CDR3 amino acids: CASSLARGGMSTEAFF. The DNA of the CDR3 is TGTGCCAGCAGCTTAGCGCGCGGAGGGATGAGCACTGAAGCTTTCTTT.

The sample holds one count of this clone. The CDR3 reads CASSPLSYREVGGEKLFF. CDR3 DNA sequence: TGCGCCAGCAGCCCCTTATCCTACAGGGAGGTTGGTGGGGAAAAACTGTTTTTT. This chain joins TRBV4-1 and TRBJ1-4, with a possible D match to TRBD1 (6 bases). In germline, CDR1 is MGHRA, CDR2 YSYEKL. Trimming stripped 4 bases from V and 8 bases from J, with 26 bases between. The CDR3 runs to 18 residues.